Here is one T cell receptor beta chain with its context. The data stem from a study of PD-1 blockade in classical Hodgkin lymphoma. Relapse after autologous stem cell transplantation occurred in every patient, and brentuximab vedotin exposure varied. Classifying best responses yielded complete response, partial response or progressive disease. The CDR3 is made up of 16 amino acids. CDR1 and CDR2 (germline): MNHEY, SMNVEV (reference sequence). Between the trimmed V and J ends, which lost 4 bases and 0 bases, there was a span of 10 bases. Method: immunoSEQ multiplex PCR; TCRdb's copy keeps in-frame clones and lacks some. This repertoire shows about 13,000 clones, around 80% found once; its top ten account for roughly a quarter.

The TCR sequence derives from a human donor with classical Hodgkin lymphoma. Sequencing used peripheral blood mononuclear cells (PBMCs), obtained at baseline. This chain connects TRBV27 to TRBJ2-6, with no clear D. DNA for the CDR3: TGTGCCAGCAGTTCCCGAGACTTCTCTGGGGCCAACGTCCTGACTTTC. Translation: CASSSRDFSGANVLTF. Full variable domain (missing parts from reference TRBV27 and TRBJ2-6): EAQVTQNPRYLITVTGKKLTVTCSQNMNHEYMSWYRQDPGLGLRQIYYSMNVEVTDKGDVPEGYKVSRKEKRNFPLILESPSPNQTSLYFCASSSRDFSGANVLTFGAGSRLTVL.